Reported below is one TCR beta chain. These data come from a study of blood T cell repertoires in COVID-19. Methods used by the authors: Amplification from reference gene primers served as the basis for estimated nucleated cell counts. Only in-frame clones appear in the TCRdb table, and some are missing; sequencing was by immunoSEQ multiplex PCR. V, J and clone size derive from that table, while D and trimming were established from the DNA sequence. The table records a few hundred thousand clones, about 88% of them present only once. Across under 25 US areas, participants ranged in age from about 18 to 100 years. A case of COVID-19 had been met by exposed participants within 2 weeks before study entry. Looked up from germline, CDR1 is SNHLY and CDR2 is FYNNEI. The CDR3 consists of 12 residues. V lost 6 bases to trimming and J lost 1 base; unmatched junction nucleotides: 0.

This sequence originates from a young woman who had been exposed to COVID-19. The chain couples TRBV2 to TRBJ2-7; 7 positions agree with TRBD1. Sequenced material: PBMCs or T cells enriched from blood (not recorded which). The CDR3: CASRQGSYEQYF. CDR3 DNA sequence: TGTGCCAGCAGACAGGGGTCCTACGAGCAGTACTTC.